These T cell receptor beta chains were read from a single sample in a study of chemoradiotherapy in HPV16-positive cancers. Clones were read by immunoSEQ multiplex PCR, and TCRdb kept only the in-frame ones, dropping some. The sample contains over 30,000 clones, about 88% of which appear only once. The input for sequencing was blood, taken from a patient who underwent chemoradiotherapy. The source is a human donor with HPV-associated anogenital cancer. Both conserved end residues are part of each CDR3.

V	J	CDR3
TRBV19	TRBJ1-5	CAGGQGAKPQHF
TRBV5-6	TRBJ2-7	CASSLAIVGTPSPSYEQYF
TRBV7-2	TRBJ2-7	CASSLGTRGAREQYF
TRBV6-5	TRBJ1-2	CASSYRGGLTGYTF
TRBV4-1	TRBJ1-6	CASSQDFGQGTLGGNSPLHF
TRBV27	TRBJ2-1	CASSPGTTNNEQFF
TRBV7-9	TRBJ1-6	CASSFGTGVGNSPLHF
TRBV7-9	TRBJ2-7	CASSLGGTGYEQYF
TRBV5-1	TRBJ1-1	CASSSSGQGASYTEAFF
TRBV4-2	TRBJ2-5	CASSQDDRTQYF
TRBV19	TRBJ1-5	CASRMRDNQPQHF
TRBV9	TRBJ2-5	CASSVASGGTETQYF
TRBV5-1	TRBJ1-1	CASSLDGRTNTEAFF
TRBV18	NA	CASSRNSGQAYEQYF
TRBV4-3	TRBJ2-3	CASSPTGGFDTQYF
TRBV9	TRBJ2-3	CASSVGTSGRHTDTQYF
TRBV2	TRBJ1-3	CASSEAETGNTIYF
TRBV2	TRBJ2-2	CASSEGGYTGELFF
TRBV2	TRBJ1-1	CASRTAGAMNTEAFF
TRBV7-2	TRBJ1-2	CASSLQTTGFYGYTF
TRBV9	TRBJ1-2	CASSVFRGQSGYTF
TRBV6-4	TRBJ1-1	CASSDSENTEAFF
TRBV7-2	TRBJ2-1	CASSLDRNEQFF
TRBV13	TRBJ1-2	CASSLTRRGGYTF
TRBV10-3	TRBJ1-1	CAISESAGNTEAFF
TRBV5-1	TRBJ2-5	CASSLAEPSVKTQYF
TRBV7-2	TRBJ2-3	CASSLALLLAGVKGTDTQYF
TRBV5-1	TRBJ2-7	CASSLTLDSSEQYF
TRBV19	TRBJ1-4	CASTGQGASQEEKLFF
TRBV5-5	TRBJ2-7	CASSDSRSGAGYEQYF
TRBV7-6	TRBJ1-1	CASSNGHKNTEAFF
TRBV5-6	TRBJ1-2	CASSLGPSDGYTF
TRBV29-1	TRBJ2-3	CSVEVAGGGDTQYF